Included here is one T cell receptor beta chain sequence, with context. The sorted-subset replicate PCRs were given about 200 ng DNA, which is 30,000 to 35,000 T cell genomes. Repertoires were generated with immunoSEQ multiplex PCR, while TCRdb's copy carries only in-frame clones and drops some. The table lists over a million clones, around 82% of them singletons, with 0.4% to 0.55% in the top ten. The CDR3 is made up of 15 amino acids. V was trimmed by 3 bases and J by 3 bases, leaving 14 bases between them. The germline V gene has CDR1 KGHSH and CDR2 LQKENI. These data originate in a study of shared clonotypes between healthy human individuals.

Sequenced: memory CD4+ T cells from PBMCs. Regarding subset: CD45RA-negative fraction. The chain is built from TRBV18 and TRBJ1-2; possibly TRBD1 for D (5 bases). This receptor was obtained from a man aged 18 to 30 in good health. Some clones in this sample may be carry-over from other donors' samples. CDR3 loop: CASSPGQIVDYGYTF. The CDR3 nucleotides read TGTGCCAGCTCACCGGGGCAGATTGTGGACTATGGCTACACCTTC.